Each of the 3 T cell receptor beta chains below was sequenced from the same sample in a study of T cells in women clearing cervical HPV infection. Sequencing used immunoSEQ multiplex PCR; TCRdb keeps in-frame clones, though not all of them. Its table records approximately 41,000 clones. The sequencing input was blood buffy coat. The receptors shown here come from a woman between 18 and 70 years old with a cervical HPV16 infection that either progressed to CIN3+ or cleared (not recorded which).

In regard to this clone: The read ends 3 residues shy of where the CDR3 ends; the end is completed using the germline J gene. The chain is built from TRBV20-1 and TRBJ2-3, with TRBD2 matching over 9 bases. V was pared by 1 base and J by 5 bases, with 13 bases of the junction left unmatched. CDR1 and CDR2 (germline): DFQATT, SNEGSKA (reference sequence). This CDR3 is built from 17 residues. Incomplete CDR3 DNA: TGCAGTGCTAGAGGGACGGTGCGCGGGGGGGCCTTAGATACG. Its translation is CSARGTVRGGALDT. The whole CDR3 sequence reads CSARGTVRGGALDTQYF.

In the case of this clone: The read stops 3 residues short of the end of the CDR3; the missing end is completed from the germline J gene. This chain connects TRBV13 to TRBJ2-2; TRBD2 matches 13 bases. With V trimmed by 2 bases and J by 4 bases, 7 bases remained unmatched. The CDR3 runs 18 residues. Germline V gene sequence: CDR1 PRHDT, CDR2 FYEKMQ (reference sequence). CDR3 sequence: CASSLTSGGALGTGELFF. CDR3 DNA, as far as it was read: TGTGCCAGCAGCTTAACTAGCGGGGGGGCCCTAGGCACCGGGGAG.

Remarks on this clone: The CDR3 end lies 3 residues beyond the end of the read and is filled in from the germline J gene. The gene calls are TRBV3-1 (or the pseudogene TRBV3-2) and TRBJ2-3; the match to TRBD1 covers 10 bases. The V and J ends lost 4 bases and 0 bases, in that order; junction bases with no gene match: 4. The CDR3 loop spans 16 amino acids. Germline V gene data show CDR1 as LGHDT and CDR2 as YNNKEL (reference sequence). The sequenced part of the CDR3 DNA is TGTGCCAGCAGCCCGAGGGGACAGGGGAGCACAGATACG. It is translated as CASSPRGQGSTDT. The full CDR3 protein reads CASSPRGQGSTDTQYF.